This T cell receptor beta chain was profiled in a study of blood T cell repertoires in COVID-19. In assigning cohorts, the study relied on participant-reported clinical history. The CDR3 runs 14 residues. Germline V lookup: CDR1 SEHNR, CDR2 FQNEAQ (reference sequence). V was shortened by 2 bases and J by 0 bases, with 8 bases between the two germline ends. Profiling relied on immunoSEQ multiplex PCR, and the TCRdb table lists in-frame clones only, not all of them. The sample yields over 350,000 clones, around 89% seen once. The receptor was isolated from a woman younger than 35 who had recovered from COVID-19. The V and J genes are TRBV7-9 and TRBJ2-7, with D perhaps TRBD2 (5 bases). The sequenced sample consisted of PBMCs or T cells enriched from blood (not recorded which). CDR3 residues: CASSLLGSSYEQYF. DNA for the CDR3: TGTGCCAGCAGCTTACTTGGGAGCTCCTACGAGCAGTACTTC.